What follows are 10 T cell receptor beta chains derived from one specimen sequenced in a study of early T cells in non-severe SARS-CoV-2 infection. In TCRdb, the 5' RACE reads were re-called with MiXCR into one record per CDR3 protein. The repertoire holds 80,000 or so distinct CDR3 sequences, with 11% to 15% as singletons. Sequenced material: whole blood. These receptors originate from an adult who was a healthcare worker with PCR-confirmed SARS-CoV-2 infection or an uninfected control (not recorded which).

CDR3 bases: TGCGCCAGCAGCTTGCGTGGAGGGGACGAGCAGTACTTC. It codes for CASSLRGGDEQYF. The rearrangement joins TRBV5-1 to TRBJ2-7, with D possibly matching TRBD2 (6 bases). The germline V and J ends were trimmed by 1 base and 5 bases, with 10 bases remaining between them. Germline CDR1 and CDR2: SGHRS and YFSETQ. This CDR3 has 13 residues.

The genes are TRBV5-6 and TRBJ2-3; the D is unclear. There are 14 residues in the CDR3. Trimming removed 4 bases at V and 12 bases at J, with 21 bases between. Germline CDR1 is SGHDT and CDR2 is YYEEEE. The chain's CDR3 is CASSLDMRSIGQYF. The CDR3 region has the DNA TGTGCCAGCAGCCTTGACATGAGGAGTATTGGACAGTATTTT. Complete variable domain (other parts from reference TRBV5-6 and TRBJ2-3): DAGVTQSPTHLIKTRGQQVTLRCSPKSGHDTVSWYQQALGQGPQFIFQYYEEEERQRGNFPDRFSGHQFPNYSSELNVNALLLGDSALYLCASSLDMRSIGQYFGPGTRLTVL.

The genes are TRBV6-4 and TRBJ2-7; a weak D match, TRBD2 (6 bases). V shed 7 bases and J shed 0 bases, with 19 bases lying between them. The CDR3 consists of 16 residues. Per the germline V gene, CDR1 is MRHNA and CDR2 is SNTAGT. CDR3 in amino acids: CASTPLGGRSSYEQYF. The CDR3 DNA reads TGTGCCAGCACCCCCCTGGGGGGACGGAGCTCCTACGAGCAGTACTTC.

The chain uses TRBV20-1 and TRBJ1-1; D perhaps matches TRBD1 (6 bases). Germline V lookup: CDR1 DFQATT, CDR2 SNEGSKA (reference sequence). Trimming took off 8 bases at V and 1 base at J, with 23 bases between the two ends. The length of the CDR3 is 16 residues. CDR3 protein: CSPRGSSPLGNTEAFF. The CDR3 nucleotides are TGCAGTCCAAGGGGGAGTTCCCCCCTCGGGAACACTGAAGCTTTCTTT.

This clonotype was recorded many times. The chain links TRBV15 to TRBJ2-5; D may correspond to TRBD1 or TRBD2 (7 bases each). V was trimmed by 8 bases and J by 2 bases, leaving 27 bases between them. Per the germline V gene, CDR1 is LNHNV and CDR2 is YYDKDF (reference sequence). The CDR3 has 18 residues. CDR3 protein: CATAPRVGGGGVQETQYF. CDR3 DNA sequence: TGTGCCACCGCGCCGAGGGTAGGGGGCGGGGGAGTTCAAGAGACCCAGTACTTC.

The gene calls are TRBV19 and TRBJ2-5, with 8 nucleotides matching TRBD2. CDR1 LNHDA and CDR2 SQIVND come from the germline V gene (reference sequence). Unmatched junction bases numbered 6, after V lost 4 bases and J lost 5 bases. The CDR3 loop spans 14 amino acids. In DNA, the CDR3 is TGTGCCAGTAGTACCACGGGAGGGGGTGAGACCCAGTACTTC. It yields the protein CASSTTGGGETQYF.

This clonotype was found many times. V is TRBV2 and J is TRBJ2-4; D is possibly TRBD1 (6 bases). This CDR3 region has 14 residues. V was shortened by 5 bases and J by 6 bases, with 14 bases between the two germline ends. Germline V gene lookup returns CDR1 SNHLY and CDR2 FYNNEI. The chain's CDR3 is CASSRDTARNIQYF. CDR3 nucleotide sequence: TGTGCCAGCAGTCGGGACACCGCTAGAAACATTCAGTACTTC.

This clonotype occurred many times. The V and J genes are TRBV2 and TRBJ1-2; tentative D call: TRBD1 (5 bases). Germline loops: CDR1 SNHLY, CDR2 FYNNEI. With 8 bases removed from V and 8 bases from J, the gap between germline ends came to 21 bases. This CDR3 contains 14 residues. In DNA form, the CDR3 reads TGTGCCAGCGAAGACAGTACCTCATTCCGAGGCTACACCTTC. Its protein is CASEDSTSFRGYTF.

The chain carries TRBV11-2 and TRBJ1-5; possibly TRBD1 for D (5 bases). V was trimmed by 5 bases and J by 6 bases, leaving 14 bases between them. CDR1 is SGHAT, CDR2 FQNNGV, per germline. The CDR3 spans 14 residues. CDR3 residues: CASSPLRDRQPQHF. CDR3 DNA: TGTGCCAGCAGCCCCCTCAGGGACCGTCAGCCCCAGCATTTT.

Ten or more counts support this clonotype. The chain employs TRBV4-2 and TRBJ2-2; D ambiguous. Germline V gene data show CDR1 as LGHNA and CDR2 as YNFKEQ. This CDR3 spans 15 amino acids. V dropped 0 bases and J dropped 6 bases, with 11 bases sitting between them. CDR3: CASSQDLLRPGELFF. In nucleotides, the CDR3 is TGTGCCAGCAGCCAAGATCTCCTTCGGCCCGGGGAGCTGTTTTTT.